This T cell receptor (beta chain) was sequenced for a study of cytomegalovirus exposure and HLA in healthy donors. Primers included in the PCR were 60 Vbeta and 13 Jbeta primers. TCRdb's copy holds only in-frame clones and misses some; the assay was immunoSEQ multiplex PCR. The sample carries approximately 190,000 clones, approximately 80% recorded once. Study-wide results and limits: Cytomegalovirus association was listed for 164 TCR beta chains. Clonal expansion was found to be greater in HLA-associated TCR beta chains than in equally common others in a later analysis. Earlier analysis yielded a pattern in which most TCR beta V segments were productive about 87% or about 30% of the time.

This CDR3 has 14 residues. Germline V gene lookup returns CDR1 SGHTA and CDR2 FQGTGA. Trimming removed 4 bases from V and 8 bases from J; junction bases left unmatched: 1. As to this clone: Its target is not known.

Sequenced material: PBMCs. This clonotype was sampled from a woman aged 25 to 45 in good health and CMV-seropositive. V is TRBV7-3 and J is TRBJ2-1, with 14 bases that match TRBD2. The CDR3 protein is CASSWGLAGDEQFF. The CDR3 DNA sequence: TGTGCCAGCAGCTGGGGACTAGCGGGAGATGAGCAGTTCTTC.